The next 3 T cell receptor beta chains were all read from a single sample in a study of blood T cells in healthy people across ages. A second PCR of roughly 7 to 11 cycles used a sample-barcoded 5' primer and a J-beta primer mix. TCRdb called the 5' RACE reads again in MiXCR, with one record for every CDR3 protein. The data contain roughly 860,000 distinct CDR3 sequences, roughly 60% of them singletons. The sequencing input was blood. The origin of the receptors is a man in his thirties or forties in good health.

J is TRBJ2-4 and V is TRBV29-1, with D possibly matching TRBD1 (7 bases). The J call may be faulty, since TRBJ2-7 better matches the DNA end. Germline assignment: CDR1 SQVTM and CDR2 ANQGSEA. The CDR3 sequence is 14 residues long. The CDR3 sequence is CSVRIQGRTYEQYF. DNA for the CDR3: TGCAGCGTTCGTATACAGGGGAGGACCTACGAGCAGTACTTC.

CDR3 loop: CASSVYTSGGNEQFF. The CDR3 DNA reads as TGTGCCAGCAGCGTGTATACTAGCGGGGGTAATGAGCAGTTCTTC. This chain uses TRBV9 with TRBJ2-1, with 11 bases identical to TRBD2. Germline trimming cut 2 bases from V and 7 bases from J; bases unmatched to any gene: 5. This CDR3 has 15 amino acids. Germline V gene data show CDR1 as SGDLS and CDR2 as YYNGEE.

The chain combines TRBV7-9 with TRBJ1-2, with TRBD1 matching 9 bases. This CDR3 is 15 amino acids long. J lost 6 bases, V lost 5 bases, and 10 bases had no gene match. Per germline, CDR1 SEHNR and CDR2 FQNEAQ (reference sequence). CDR3 bases: TGTGCCAGCAGCCCCACAGGGGGCGGGCTCGATGGCTACACCTTC. Its translation: CASSPTGGGLDGYTF.